Detailed here is one T cell receptor (beta chain). Its matching antigen is unknown. This sample is part of a study of shared clonotypes between healthy human individuals. Across the whole study: Donors had three CD4 naive, three CD4 memory, two CD8 naive and one CD8 memory plate apiece. Study results and caveats: With few donors, the genetic and exposure-history diversity represented was limited. Compared with memory subsets, naive subsets generally had larger estimated richness.

Naive-designated CD8 cells lacked CD45RO, were positively enriched for CCR7, and omitted terminally differentiated effector memory CD45RA+ cells. Trimming stripped 0 bases from V and 7 bases from J, with 10 bases between. Germline V lookup: CDR1 MGHRA, CDR2 YSYEKL. The CDR3 loop spans 14 amino acids. The input for sorted-subset replicate PCRs was 150 to 200 ng DNA, 25,000 to 35,000 T cell genomes. The method was immunoSEQ multiplex PCR; TCRdb's version includes in-frame clones alone and lacks a portion of them. The sample has 1.5 million to 2.5 million clones, about 94% seen once. The sequence was collected from a man younger than 35 in good health. J is TRBJ1-5 and V is TRBV4-1, with unresolved D. The sample comprised naive CD8+ T cells sorted from blood. The CDR3 loop reads CASSQERGFQPQHF. The CDR3, as DNA: TGCGCCAGCAGCCAAGAACGAGGATTCCAGCCCCAGCATTTT.